This T cell receptor beta chain was sequenced during a study of regulatory T cells in long-lasting Graves disease (dated by TCRdb to the early 2020s). Looking at the study overall: Antithyroid drugs had been taken for less than 3 months by newly diagnosed Graves' disease patients. The study was registered as a clinical trial and conducted in China. This study used TCR sequencing and RNA sequencing of peripheral blood to compare persistent Graves' disease patients against newly diagnosed Graves' disease patients. A total of around 35 samples were covered by TCR sequencing, comprising some 13 persistent and around 20 newly diagnosed Graves' disease patients.

A word on this clonotype: This receptor's antigen is unknown. Base quality data are lacking; no much larger clone is found one base away.

The sample's time point label, decoded: newly diagnosed GD, antithyroid drugs for less than 3 months. For both TCR sequencing and RNA sequencing, RNA was extracted from PBMCs using TRIzol. The diagnosis of Graves' disease was made according to American Thyroid Association guidelines. Patients for the study were recruited at an endocrinology department in Xi'an, China. From each patient, around 8.3 milliliters of peripheral blood was collected into an EDTA anticoagulant tube. Ficoll Paque Plus density gradient separation was used to isolate PBMCs, and no further T cell sorting was done. An Agilent 2100 Bioanalyzer and agarose gel were used to check RNA quality, while a NanoDrop 2000 measured RNA concentration. Taken from the germline V gene, the CDR1 and CDR2 loops are MGHDK and SYGVNS. V was cut back by 5 bases and J by 6 bases, leaving a gap of 13 bases between them. There are 13 amino acids in the CDR3, from cysteine to phenylalanine inclusive. Only the CDR3 part of the read is kept: 39 bases, read in frame from the first base.

Study-wide conclusions, independent of this receptor: Compared with newly diagnosed patients, persistent Graves' disease patients had lower TCR Shannon entropy and fewer highly expanded clones, which suggests clonal expansion. As a limitation, the authors acknowledged that the small sample size may reduce accuracy. More public clonotypes were shared among persistent patients (around 2,600) than among newly diagnosed patients (roughly 1,000). Sequencing and analysis were limited to the TCR beta chain. Preferential use of TRBV28, TRBJ1-2 and TRBJ2-5 was observed in persistent disease, whereas TRBV20-1 and TRBJ2-1 were favored in newly diagnosed disease. The study examined only peripheral blood because the primary lesion, thyroid tissue, could not be accessed.

Libraries were made using multiplex PCR. Sequencing relied on an Illumina HiSeq 4000. To build TCR beta libraries, CDR3 regions were amplified by Arm-PCR using iRepertoire HTBI primers. Before sequencing, the PCR products went through gel purification. The published analysis was carried out like this. A total of roughly 67 TRBV and some 13 TRBJ segments were identified across samples and were used for gene usage analysis of CDR3 amino acid clonotypes. COPE and FqMerger were used to merge filtered high-quality paired reads into contigs. BLAST was used to align contigs to IMGT TRBV, TRBD and TRBJ reference genes, and CDR3 was defined according to IMGT. Highly expanded clones were defined as clonotypes with a frequency above 0.1%. Shannon entropy was used to measure repertoire diversity, and the Gini coefficient was used to measure V-J evenness. Clonotypes shared by more than one individual were considered public. TCRdb trimmed the raw reads at Q25, called clones with MiXCR and kept productive beta chains. Every distinct CDR3 protein forms one entry, paired with its most common genes and DNA. In this record, the V and J calls reflect TCRdb's handling and not the investigators' own analysis. The sample table holds about 470,000 distinct CDR3 sequences, of which about 16% were seen once. The ten largest account for 9% to 15% of the sample.

These sequences were also reported in another study, on T cells in Graves' hyperthyroidism and ophthalmopathy. From that second study: Graves' hyperthyroidism was defined as stable when no progression to ophthalmopathy occurred over 18 months of follow-up. The hyperthyroidism patients were between 18 and 65 years old and newly diagnosed, with a disease duration of less than 2 months. Patients with uncontrolled infections, other autoimmune diseases, pregnancy or lactation were excluded. Diagnoses relied on clinical symptoms, serum thyroxine and TRAb, thyroid ultrasound and orbital computed tomography. The TCR CDR3 was subjected to a first round of RT-PCR using the HTBI primer set and the Qiagen OneStep RT-PCR kit. Most expanded thyroid clonotypes (frequency above 0.001) were also detected in blood, suggesting blood repertoires may reflect thyroid immune responses. In cross-validation, a model built on a 13 V-J signature told ophthalmopathy apart from stable hyperthyroidism with about 90% sensitivity and 81% to 82% specificity, and in testing the same model reached 80%/75%. In validation, the model predicted progression to ophthalmopathy a median of approximately 6.6 months before onset, with approximately 70% sensitivity and roughly 72% specificity. To identify TCR V-J signatures that set the groups apart, the researchers used a discovery cohort of about a hundred patients, made up of 40 to 45 with Graves' ophthalmopathy and about 59 with stable Graves' hyperthyroidism. Whether ophthalmopathy could be predicted prospectively was tested in an independent validation cohort made up of under 20 hyperthyroidism patients plus 17 patients who later progressed to ophthalmopathy. The 100 or so discovery patients were randomly divided into training and test sets at a 7:3 ratio. The study also compared thyroid tissue and blood T-cell repertoires from over 5 Graves' hyperthyroidism patients. Once sampling was done, hyperthyroidism patients were given methimazole at a starting dose of 30 mg daily, whereas ophthalmopathy patients were given high-dose intravenous methylprednisolone. The libraries were constructed in a second round of multiplex PCR and then size-selected and purified. Libraries were sequenced paired-end with 100 bp reads on an Illumina HiSeq2000. Raw data were processed with SOAPnuke, discarding reads with adapters, uncalled bases, mean Phred below 15, or no exact constant-primer or identifier match. High-quality paired reads were merged with COPE v1.2.5, and unique nucleotide sequences were defined as clonotypes. Clonotypes were aligned to IMGT TRBV, TRBD and TRBJ reference segments using MiTCR v1.1. Analysis was restricted to V-J combinations with a frequency above 0.0001, which covered about 99% of repertoires. A TCS score was defined as the ratio between F50 (clonal expansion) and ExV (chaos), using BLOSUM62-based TCRdist between CDR3 peptides within each V-J. Welch's t-statistics and random forest reduced roughly 540 V-J features to 13, which were used in a naive Bayes classifier (R e1071). Sample size was not statistically predetermined, and blinding of investigators to group allocation was not performed. According to the paper, TCR Vbeta CDR3 sequencing was carried out on some 140 peripheral blood samples, which came from approximately 41 ophthalmopathy, approximately 72 hyperthyroidism and around 17 progressor patients.

The rearranged segments are TRBV25-1 and TRBJ1-1, and perhaps TRBD1 as D gene, on 6 matching bases. The receptor's source is a man aged 35-49 years with Graves disease. Donor details come from another sample of the same person, matched by shared clones. The material was peripheral blood mononuclear cells (PBMCs), obtained at new diagnosis, from a patient treated with antithyroid drugs. The nucleotides are TGTGCCAGCAGTAAGTTACAGGGCGCTGAAGCTTTCTTT. Its amino acids are CASSKLQGAEAFF.